This T cell receptor beta chain was sequenced for a study of cytomegalovirus exposure and HLA in healthy donors. Study-wide results and limits: TCR beta chains associated with HLA were, in a later analysis, more clonally expanded than equally common others.

The PCR ran on 60 Vbeta and 13 Jbeta primers. Assay used: immunoSEQ multiplex PCR; TCRdb lists only in-frame clones, some missing. The data show 150,000 to 200,000 clones, more than 70% seen once. About this clone itself: Its specificity is not known.

Germline V gives CDR1 MDHEN, CDR2 SYDVKM. V shed 5 bases, J shed 7 bases, and the junction held 12 bases outside the gene matches. The CDR3 totals 15 residues. The sequencing sample was made of PBMCs. The TCR sequence derives from a man in his late teens or twenties in good health and CMV-seropositive. The chain carries TRBV28 and TRBJ2-5, with 8 bases lining up with TRBD2. The CDR3 sequence is CASSQAGGSVGTQYF. Written as DNA, the CDR3 is TGTGCCAGCAGTCAGGCGGGAGGTTCGGTAGGGACCCAGTACTTC. Drawing the rest from reference TRBV28 and TRBJ2-5, the complete variable domain is DVKVTQSSRYLVKRTGEKVFLECVQDMDHENMFWYRQDPGLGLRLIYFSYDVKMKEKGDIPEGYSVSREKKERFSLILESASTNQTSMYLCASSQAGGSVGTQYFGPGTRLLVL.